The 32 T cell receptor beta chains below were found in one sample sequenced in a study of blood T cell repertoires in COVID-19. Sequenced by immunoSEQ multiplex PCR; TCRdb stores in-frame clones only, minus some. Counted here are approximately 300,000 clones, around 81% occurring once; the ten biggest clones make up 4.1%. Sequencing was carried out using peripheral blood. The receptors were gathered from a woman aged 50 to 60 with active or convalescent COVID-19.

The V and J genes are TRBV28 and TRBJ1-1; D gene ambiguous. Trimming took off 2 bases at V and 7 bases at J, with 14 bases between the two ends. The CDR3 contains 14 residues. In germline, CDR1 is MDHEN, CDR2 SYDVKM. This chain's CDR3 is CASSLPPSGYEAFF. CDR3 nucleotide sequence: TGTGCCAGCAGTTTACCCCCCTCAGGCTATGAAGCTTTCTTT.

CDR3 region: CASGNREGIRVYNEQFF. CDR3 in DNA: TGTGCCAGCGGGAATCGGGAGGGAATAAGGGTTTACAATGAGCAGTTCTTC. This chain uses TRBV28 with TRBJ2-1, with TRBD2 matching over 8 bases. CDR1 and CDR2 from the germline V gene are MDHEN and SYDVKM. There are 17 residues in the CDR3. Trimming took 8 bases from V and 4 from J; bases not matched to a gene: 16. Looking up the rest from reference TRBV28 and TRBJ2-1 gives the full variable domain: DVKVTQSSRYLVKRTGEKVFLECVQDMDHENMFWYRQDPGLGLRLIYFSYDVKMKEKGDIPEGYSVSREKKERFSLILESASTNQTSMYLCASGNREGIRVYNEQFFGPGTRLTVL.

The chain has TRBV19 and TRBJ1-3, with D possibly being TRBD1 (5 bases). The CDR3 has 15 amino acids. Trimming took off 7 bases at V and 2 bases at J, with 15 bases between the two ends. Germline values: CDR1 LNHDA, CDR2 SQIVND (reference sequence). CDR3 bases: TGTGCCAGTACCTGGGGCGGGGTCCCTGGAAACACCATATATTTT. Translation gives CASTWGGVPGNTIYF.

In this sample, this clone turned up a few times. DNA for the CDR3: TGTGCCAGTAGTGAGGCAGGGGGCCCGGCCACTGAAGCTTTCTTT. Protein product: CASSEAGGPATEAFF. This rearrangement joins TRBV19 to TRBJ1-1; the match to TRBD1 covers 8 bases. The CDR3 length is 15 residues. V was clipped by 5 bases and J by 4 bases; unmatched bases: 9. Germline V gives CDR1 LNHDA, CDR2 SQIVND (reference sequence). Variable domain in full (rest from reference TRBV19 and TRBJ1-1): DGGITQSPKYLFRKEGQNVTLSCEQNLNHDAMYWYRQDPGQGLRLIYYSQIVNDFQKGDIAEGYSVSREKKESFPLTVTSAQKNPTAFYLCASSEAGGPATEAFFGQGTRLTVV.

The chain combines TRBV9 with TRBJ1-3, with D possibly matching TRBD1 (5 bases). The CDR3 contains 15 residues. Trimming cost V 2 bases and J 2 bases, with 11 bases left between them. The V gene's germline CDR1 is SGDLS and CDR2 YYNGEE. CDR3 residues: CASSVSRGPGNTIYF. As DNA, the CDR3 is TGTGCCAGCAGCGTTAGTAGGGGCCCTGGAAACACCATATATTTT.

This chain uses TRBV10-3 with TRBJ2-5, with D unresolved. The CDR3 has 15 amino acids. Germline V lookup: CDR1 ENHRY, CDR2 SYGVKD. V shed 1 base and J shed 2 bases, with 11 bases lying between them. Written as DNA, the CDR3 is TGTGCCATCAGTGAGTGGAAGGCAGGACAAGAGACCCAGTACTTC. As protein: CAISEWKAGQETQYF.

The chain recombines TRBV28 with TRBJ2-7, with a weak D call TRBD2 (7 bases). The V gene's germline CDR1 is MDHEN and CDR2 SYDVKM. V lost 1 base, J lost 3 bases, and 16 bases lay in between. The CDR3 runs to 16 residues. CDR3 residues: CASSLLGGGRDYEQYF. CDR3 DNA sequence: TGTGCCAGCAGTTTATTGGGAGGGGGTAGGGACTACGAGCAGTACTTC.

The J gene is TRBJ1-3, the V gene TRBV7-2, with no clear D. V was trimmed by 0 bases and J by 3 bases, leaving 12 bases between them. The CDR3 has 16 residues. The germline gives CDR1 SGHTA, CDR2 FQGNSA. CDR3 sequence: CASSLAVVGLGNTIYF. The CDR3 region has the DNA TGTGCCAGCAGCTTAGCCGTCGTGGGCCTTGGAAACACCATATATTTT. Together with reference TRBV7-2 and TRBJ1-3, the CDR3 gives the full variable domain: GAGVSQSPSNKVTEKGKDVELRCDPISGHTALYWYRQSLGQGLEFLIYFQGNSAPDKSGLPSDRFSAERTGGSVSTLTIQRTQQEDSAVYLCASSLAVVGLGNTIYFGEGSWLTVV.

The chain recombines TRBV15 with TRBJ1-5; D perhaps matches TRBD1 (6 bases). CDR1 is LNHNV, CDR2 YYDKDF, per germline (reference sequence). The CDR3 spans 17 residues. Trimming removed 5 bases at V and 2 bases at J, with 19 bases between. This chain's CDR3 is CATSFVHRDLGNQPQHF. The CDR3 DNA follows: TGTGCCACCAGCTTTGTACACAGGGATTTAGGCAATCAGCCCCAGCATTTT.

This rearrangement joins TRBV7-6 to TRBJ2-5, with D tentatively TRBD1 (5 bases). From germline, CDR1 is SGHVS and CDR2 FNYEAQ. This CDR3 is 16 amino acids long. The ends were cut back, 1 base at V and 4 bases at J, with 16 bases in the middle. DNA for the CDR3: TGTGCCAGCAGCTTAGGGGGCCATCCCGGCCGAGAGACCCAGTACTTC. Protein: CASSLGGHPGRETQYF.

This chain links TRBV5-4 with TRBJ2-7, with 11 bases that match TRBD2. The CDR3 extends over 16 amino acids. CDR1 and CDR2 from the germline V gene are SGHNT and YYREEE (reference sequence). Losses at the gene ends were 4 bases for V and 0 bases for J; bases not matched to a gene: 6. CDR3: CASSPGLAVSSYEQYF. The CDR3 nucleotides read TGTGCCAGCAGCCCGGGACTAGCGGTAAGCTCCTACGAGCAGTACTTC. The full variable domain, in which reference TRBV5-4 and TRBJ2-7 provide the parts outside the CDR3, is ETGVTQSPTHLIKTRGQQVTLRCSSQSGHNTVSWYQQALGQGPQFIFQYYREEENGRGNFPPRFSGLQFPNYSSELNVNALELDDSALYLCASSPGLAVSSYEQYFGPGTRLTVT.

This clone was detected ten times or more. The DNA for the CDR3 is TGTGCCAGCAGTTACGGAATGGCTAGCGGGTTTTACGAGCAGTACTTC. Protein: CASSYGMASGFYEQYF. The chain is built from TRBV6-5 and TRBJ2-7; 8 bases line up with TRBD2. The germline V gene has CDR1 MNHEY and CDR2 SVGAGI. The CDR3 runs to 16 residues. V lost 2 bases and J lost 4; bases outside the gene matches: 10.

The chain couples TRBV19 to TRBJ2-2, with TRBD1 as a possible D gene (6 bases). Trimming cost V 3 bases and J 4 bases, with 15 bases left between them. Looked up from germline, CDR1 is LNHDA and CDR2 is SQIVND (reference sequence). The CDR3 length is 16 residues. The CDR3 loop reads CASSIHRAEVTGELFF. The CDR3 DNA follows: TGTGCCAGTAGTATTCACAGGGCCGAGGTCACCGGGGAGCTGTTTTTT.

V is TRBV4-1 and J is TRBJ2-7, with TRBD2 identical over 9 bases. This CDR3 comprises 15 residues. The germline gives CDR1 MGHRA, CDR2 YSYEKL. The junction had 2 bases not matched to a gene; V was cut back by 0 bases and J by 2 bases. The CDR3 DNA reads TGCGCCAGCAGCCAAGATCTAGCGGGAACCTACGAGCAGTACTTC. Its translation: CASSQDLAGTYEQYF.

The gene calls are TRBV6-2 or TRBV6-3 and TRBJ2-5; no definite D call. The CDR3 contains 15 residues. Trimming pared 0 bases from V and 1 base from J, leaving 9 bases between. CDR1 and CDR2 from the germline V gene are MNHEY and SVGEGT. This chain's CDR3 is CASSYSRLSQETQYF. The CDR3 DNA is TGTGCCAGCAGTTACTCGCGTCTATCCCAAGAGACCCAGTACTTC.

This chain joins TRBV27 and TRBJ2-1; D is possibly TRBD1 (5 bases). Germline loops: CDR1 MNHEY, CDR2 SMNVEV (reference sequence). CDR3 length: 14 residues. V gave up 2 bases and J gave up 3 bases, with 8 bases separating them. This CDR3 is CASSLGADYNEQFF. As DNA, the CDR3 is TGTGCCAGCAGTTTAGGGGCGGACTACAATGAGCAGTTCTTC.

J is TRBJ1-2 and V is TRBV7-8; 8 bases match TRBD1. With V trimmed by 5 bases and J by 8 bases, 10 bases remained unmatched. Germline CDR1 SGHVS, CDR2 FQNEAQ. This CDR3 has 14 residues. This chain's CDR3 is CASSIDRGARGYTF. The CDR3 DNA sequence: TGTGCCAGCAGCATCGACAGGGGCGCTAGGGGCTACACCTTC.

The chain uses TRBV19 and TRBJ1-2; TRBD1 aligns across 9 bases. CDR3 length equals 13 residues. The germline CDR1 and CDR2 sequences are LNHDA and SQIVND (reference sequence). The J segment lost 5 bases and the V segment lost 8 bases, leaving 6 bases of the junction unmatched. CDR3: CASADRGLYGYTF. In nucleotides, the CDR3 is TGTGCCAGTGCGGACAGGGGCCTTTATGGCTACACCTTC.

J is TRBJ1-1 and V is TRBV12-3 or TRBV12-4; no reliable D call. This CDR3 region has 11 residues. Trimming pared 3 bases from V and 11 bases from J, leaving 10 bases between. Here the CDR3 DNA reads TGTGCCAGCAGTTTCTCGAGACATGCTTTCTTT. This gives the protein CASSFSRHAFF.

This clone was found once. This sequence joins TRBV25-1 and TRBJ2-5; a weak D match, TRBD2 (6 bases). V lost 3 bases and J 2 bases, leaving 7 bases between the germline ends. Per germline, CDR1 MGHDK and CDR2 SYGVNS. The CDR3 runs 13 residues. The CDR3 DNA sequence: TGTGCCAGCAGTGATGGGGGGCAAGAGACCCAGTACTTC. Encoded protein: CASSDGGQETQYF.

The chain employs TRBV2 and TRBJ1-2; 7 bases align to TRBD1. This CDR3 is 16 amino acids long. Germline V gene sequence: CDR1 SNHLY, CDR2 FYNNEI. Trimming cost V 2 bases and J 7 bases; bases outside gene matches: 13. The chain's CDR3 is CASSETGDPVLGGYTF. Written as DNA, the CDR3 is TGTGCCAGCAGTGAAACAGGGGACCCCGTGCTGGGTGGCTACACCTTC.

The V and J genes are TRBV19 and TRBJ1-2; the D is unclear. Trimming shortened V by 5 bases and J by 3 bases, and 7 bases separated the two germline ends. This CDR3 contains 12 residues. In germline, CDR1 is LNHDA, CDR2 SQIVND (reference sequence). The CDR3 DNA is TGTGCCAGTAGTTGGCAGGACTATGGCTACACCTTC. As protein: CASSWQDYGYTF.

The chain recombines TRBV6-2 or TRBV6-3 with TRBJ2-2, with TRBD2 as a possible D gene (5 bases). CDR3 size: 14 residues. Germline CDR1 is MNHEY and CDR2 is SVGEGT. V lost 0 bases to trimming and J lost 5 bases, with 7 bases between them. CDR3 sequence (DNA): TGTGCCAGCAGTTACTCGAGGGATACCGGGGAGCTGTTTTTT. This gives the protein CASSYSRDTGELFF.

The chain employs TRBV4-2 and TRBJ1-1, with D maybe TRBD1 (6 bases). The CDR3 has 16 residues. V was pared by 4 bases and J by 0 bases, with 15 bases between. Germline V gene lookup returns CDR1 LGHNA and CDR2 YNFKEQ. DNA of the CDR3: TGTGCCAGCAGCCCCTACCCCAGGGGTCTGAACACTGAAGCTTTCTTT. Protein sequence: CASSPYPRGLNTEAFF.

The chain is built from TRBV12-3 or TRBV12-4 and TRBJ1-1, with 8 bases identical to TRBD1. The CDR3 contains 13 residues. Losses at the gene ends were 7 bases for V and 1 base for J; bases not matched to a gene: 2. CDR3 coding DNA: TGTGCCAGCATCGGGACAGGGAACACTGAAGCTTTCTTT. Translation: CASIGTGNTEAFF.

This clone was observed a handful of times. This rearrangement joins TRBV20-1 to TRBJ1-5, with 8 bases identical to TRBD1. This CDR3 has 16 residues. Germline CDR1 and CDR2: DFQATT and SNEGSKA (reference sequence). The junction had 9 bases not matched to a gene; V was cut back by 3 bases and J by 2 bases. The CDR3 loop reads CSASSGGRRGNQPQHF. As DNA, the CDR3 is TGCAGTGCTAGTTCAGGGGGCAGACGAGGCAATCAGCCCCAGCATTTT.

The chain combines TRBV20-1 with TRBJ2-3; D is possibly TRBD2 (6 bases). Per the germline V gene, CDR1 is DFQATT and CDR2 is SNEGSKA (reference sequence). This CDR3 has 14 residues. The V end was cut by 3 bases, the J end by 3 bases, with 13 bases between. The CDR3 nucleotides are TGCAGTGCTAGTTTCCGGGAGCTAACAGATACGCAGTATTTT. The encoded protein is CSASFRELTDTQYF.

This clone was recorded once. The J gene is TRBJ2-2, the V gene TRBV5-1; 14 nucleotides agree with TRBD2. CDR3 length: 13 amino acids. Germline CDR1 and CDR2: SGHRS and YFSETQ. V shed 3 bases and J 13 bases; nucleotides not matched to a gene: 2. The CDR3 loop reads CASSYGLAGGLFF. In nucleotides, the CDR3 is TGCGCCAGCAGCTACGGACTAGCGGGAGGGCTGTTTTTT.

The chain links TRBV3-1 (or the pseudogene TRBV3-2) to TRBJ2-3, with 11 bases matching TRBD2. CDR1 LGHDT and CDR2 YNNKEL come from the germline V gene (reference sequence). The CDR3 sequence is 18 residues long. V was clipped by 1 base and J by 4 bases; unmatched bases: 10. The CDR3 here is CASSQVPTSGSYPDTQYF. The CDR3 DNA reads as TGTGCCAGCAGCCAAGTCCCAACTAGCGGGAGCTACCCAGATACGCAGTATTTT.

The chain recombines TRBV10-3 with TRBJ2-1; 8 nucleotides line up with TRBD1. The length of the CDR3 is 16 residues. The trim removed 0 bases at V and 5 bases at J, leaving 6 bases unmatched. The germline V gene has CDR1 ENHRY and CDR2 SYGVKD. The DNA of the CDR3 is TGTGCCATCAGTGAGTCGCTAGGACAGGGAAACAATGAGCAGTTCTTC. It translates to CAISESLGQGNNEQFF.

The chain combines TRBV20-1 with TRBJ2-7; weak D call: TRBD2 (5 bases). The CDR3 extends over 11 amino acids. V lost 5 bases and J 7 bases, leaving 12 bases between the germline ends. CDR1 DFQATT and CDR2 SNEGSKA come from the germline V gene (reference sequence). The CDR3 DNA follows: TGCAGTGCTCCGAGGGCTTATGAGCAGTACTTC. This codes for CSAPRAYEQYF.

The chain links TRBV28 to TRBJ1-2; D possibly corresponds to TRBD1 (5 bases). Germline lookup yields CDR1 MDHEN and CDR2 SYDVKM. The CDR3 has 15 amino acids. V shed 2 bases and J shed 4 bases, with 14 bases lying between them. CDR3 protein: CASSLSVVGGYGYTF. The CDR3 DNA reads TGTGCCAGCAGTTTAAGTGTTGTCGGGGGCTATGGCTACACCTTC.